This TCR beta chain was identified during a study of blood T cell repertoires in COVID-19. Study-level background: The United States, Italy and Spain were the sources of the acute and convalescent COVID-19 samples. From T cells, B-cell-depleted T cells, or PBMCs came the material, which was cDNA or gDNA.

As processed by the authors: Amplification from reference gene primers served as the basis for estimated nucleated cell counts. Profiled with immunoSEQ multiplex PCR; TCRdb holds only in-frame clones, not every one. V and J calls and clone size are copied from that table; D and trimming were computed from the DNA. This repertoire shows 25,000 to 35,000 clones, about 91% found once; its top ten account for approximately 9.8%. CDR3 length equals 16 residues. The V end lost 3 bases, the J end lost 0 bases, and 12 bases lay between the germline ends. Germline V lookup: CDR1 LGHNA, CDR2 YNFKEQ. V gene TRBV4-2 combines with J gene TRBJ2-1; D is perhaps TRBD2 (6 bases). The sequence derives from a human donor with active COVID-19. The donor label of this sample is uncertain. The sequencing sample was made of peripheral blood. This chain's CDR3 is CASSHLGGSSYNEQFF. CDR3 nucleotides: TGTGCCAGCAGCCACTTGGGGGGAAGCTCCTACAATGAGCAGTTCTTC.